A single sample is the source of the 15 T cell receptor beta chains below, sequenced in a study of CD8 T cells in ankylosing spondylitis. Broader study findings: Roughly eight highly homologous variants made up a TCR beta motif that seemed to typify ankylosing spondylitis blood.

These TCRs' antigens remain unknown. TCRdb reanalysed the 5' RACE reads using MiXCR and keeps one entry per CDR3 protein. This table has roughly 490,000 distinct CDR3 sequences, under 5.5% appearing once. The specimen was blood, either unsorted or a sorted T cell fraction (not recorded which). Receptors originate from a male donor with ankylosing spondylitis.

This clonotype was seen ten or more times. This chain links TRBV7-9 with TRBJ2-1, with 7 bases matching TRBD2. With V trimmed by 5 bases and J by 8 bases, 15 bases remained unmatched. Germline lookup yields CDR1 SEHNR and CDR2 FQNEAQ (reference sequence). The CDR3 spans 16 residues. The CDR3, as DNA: TGTGCCAGCAGCCCCCACCGGGACGGGGGGTCCGATGAGCAGTTCTTC. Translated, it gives CASSPHRDGGSDEQFF.

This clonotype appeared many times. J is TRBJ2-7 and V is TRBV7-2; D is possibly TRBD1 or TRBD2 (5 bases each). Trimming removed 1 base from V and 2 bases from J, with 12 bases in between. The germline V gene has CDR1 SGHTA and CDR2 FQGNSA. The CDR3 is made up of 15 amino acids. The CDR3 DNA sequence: TGTGCCAGCAGCTTAGGCCCGGGGCGGGCCTACGAGCAGTACTTC. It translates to CASSLGPGRAYEQYF. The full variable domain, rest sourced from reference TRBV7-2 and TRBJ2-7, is GAGVSQSPSNKVTEKGKDVELRCDPISGHTALYWYRQSLGQGLEFLIYFQGNSAPDKSGLPSDRFSAERTGGSVSTLTIQRTQQEDSAVYLCASSLGPGRAYEQYFGPGTRLTVT.

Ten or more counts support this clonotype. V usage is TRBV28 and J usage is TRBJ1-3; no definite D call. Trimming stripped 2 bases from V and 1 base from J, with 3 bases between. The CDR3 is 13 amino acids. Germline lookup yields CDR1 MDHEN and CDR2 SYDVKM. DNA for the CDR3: TGTGCCAGCAGTTTACTGTCTGGAAACACCATATATTTT. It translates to CASSLLSGNTIYF.

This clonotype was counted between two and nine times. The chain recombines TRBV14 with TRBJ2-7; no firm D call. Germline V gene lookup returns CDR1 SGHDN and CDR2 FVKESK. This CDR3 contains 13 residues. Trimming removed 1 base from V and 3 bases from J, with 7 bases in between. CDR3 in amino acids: CASSQGALYEQYF. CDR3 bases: TGTGCCAGCAGCCAAGGAGCGCTCTACGAGCAGTACTTC. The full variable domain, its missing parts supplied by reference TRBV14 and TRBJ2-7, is EAGVTQFPSHSVIEKGQTVTLRCDPISGHDNLYWYRRVMGKEIKFLLHFVKESKQDESGMPNNRFLAERTGGTYSTLKVQPAELEDSGVYFCASSQGALYEQYFGPGTRLTVT.

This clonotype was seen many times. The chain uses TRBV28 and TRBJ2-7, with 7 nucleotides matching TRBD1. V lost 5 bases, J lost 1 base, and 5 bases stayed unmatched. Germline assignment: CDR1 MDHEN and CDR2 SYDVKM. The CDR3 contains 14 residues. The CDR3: CASSVRQGSYEQYF. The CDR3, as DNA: TGTGCCAGCAGTGTCCGACAGGGTTCCTACGAGCAGTACTTC.

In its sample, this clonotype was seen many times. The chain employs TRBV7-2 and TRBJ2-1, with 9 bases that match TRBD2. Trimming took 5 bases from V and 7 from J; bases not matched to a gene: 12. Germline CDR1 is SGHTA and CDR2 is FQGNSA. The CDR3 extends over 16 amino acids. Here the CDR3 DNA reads TGTGCCAGCAGCCCGAGAGGAGCGGGAGGTGTAAATGAGCAGTTCTTC. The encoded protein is CASSPRGAGGVNEQFF.

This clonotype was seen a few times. CDR3 protein: CASSLLEREAFF. The CDR3, as DNA: TGTGCCAGCAGCTTATTGGAGAGAGAAGCTTTCTTT. The genes are TRBV7-9 and TRBJ1-1; D call uncertain. The V gene lost 2 bases and the J gene lost 8 bases, with 9 bases spanning the gap. Germline CDR1 SEHNR, CDR2 FQNEAQ (reference sequence). The CDR3 covers 12 residues.

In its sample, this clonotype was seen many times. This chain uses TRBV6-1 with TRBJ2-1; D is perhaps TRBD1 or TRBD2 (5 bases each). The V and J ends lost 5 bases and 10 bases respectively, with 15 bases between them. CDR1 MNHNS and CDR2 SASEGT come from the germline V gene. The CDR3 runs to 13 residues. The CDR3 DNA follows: TGTGCCAGCAGTACCCTTAGAGGGGACGAGCAGTTCTTC. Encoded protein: CASSTLRGDEQFF.

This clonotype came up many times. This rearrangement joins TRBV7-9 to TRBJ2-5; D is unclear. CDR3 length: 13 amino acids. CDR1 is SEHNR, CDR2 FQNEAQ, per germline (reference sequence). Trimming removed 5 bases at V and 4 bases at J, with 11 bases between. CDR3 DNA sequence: TGTGCCAGCAGCCCTAACACGGTAGAGACCCAGTACTTC. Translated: CASSPNTVETQYF. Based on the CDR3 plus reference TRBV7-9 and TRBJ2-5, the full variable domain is DTGVSQNPRHKITKRGQNVTFRCDPISEHNRLYWYRQTLGQGPEFLTYFQNEAQLEKSRLLSDRFSAERPKGSFSTLEIQRTEQGDSAMYLCASSPNTVETQYFGPGTRLLVL.

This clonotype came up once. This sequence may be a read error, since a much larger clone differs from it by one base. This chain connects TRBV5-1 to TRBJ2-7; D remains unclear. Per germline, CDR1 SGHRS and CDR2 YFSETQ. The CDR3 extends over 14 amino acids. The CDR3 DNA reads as TGCGCCCGCAGCTTGGAGTGGGCCGGCTACGAGCAGTACTTC. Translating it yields CARSLEWAGYEQYF.

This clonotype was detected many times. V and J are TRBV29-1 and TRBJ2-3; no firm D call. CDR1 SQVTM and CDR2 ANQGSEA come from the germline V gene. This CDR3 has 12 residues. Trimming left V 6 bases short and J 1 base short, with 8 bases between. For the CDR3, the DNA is TGCAGCGTCAAGATGGGCACAGATACGCAGTATTTT. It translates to CSVKMGTDTQYF.

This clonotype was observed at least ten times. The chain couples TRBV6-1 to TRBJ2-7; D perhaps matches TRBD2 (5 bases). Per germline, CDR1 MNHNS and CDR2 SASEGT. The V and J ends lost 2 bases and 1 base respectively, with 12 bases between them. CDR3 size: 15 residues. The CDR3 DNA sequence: TGTGCCAGCAGTGAACGGCCAAGAGGGTCCTACGAGCAGTACTTC. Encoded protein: CASSERPRGSYEQYF.

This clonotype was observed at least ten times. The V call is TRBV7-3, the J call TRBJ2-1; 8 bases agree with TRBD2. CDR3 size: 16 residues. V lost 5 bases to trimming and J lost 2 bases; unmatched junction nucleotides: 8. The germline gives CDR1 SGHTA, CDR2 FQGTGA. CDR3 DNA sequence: TGTGCCAGCAGCCCCGGCGGGGGGCTTACCTACAATGAGCAGTTCTTC. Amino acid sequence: CASSPGGGLTYNEQFF.

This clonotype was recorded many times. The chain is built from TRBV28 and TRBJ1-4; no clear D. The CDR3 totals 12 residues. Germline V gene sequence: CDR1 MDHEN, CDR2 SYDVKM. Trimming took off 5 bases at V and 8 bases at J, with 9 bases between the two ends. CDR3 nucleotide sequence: TGTGCCAGCAGTCCCGAGGTAGAAAAACTGTTTTTT. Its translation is CASSPEVEKLFF.

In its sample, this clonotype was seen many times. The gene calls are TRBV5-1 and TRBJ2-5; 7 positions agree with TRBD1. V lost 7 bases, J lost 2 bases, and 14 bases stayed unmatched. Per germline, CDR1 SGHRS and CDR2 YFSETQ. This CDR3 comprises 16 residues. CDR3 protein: CASGLLGTAEQETQYF. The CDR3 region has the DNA TGCGCCAGCGGACTGCTCGGGACAGCGGAGCAAGAGACCCAGTACTTC.